The sequence of this T cell receptor beta chain was determined in a study of T cell responses to AZD1222 COVID-19 vaccine. The study's findings and limits: Among the donors, most were white British and more were female, and clonal diversity was possibly underestimated. Targeting of unmutated variant regions was reportedly seen in nearly half of spike-specific TCRs. With dominance at 160-218 and 743-854, vaccine-associated CD4 TCRs spanned spike.

The CDR3 is made up of 15 amino acids. Per the germline V gene, CDR1 is SGHTA and CDR2 is FQGTGA. V gave up 5 bases and J gave up 5 bases, with 13 bases separating them. Assay used: immunoSEQ multiplex PCR; TCRdb lists only in-frame clones, some missing. Altogether approximately 190,000 clones are present, around 90% being singletons, with the ten largest covering 0.75% to 1%. In the case of this clone: Its antigen remains unidentified.

The sequence was collected from an adult in good health. This sequence joins TRBV7-3 and TRBJ2-6, with a tentative D call TRBD2 (6 bases). This material consisted of peripheral blood, taken on day 0 of AZD1222 vaccination. The CDR3 DNA reads TGTGCCAGCAGCCCGCGGGACGCCAGGGCCAACGTCCTGACTTTC. This translates into CASSPRDARANVLTF.